This T cell receptor (beta chain) emerged from a study of blood T cells in healthy people across ages. Sample-barcoded 5' priming and a J-beta primer mix drove a second PCR of roughly 7 to 11 cycles. MiXCR, applied by TCRdb to the 5' RACE reads, yields one record per CDR3 protein. The sample lists roughly 1 million distinct CDR3 sequences; almost 25% were seen once. Germline CDR1 is SEHNR and CDR2 is FQNEAQ (reference sequence). The CDR3 loop spans 16 amino acids. V lost 0 bases and J 8 bases, leaving 17 bases between the germline ends. The same specimen was also included in a second study, on T cells of mothers and their children.

This receptor was taken from a girl aged 2 to 10 in good health. The chain is built from TRBV7-9 and TRBJ2-1; the D gene is possibly TRBD1 (5 bases). The specimen sequenced was blood. CDR3 sequence reads: CASSLAQGVASDEQFF. The CDR3 region has the DNA TGTGCCAGCAGCTTAGCGCAGGGCGTTGCGTCCGATGAGCAGTTCTTC.